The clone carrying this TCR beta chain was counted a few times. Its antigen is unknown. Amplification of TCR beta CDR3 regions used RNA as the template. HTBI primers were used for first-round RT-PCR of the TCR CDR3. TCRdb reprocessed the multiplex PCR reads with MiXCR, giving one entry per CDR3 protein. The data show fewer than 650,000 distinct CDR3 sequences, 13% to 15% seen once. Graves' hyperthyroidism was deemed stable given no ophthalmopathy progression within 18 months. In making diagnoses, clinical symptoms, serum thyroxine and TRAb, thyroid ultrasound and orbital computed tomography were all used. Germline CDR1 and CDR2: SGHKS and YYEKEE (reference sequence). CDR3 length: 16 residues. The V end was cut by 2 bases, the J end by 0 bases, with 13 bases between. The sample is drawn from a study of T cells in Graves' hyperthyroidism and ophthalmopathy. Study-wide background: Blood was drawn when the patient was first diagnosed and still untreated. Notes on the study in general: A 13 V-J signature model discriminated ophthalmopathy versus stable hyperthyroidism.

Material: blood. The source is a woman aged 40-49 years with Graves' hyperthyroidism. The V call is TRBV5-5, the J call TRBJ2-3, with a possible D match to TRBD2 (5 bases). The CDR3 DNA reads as TGTGCCAGCAGCTTTCTGTACTGGGAGAGCACAGATACGCAGTATTTT. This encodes CASSFLYWESTDTQYF.